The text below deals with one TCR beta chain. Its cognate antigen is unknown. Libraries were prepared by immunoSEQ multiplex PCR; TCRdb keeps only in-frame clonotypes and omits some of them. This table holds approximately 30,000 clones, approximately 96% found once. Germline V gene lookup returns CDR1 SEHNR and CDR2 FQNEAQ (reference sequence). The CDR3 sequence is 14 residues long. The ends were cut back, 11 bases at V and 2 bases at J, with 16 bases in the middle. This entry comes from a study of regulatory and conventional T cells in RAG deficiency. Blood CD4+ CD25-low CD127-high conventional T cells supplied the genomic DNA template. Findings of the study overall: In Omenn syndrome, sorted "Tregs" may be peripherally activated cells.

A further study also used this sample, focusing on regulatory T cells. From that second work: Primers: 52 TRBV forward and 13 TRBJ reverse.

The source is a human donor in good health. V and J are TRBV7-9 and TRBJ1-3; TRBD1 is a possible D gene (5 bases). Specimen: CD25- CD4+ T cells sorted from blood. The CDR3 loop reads CAFLGGDPGNTIYF. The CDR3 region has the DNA TGTGCCTTCTTAGGAGGGGATCCTGGAAACACCATATATTTT.